This T cell receptor beta chain was sequenced for a study of cytomegalovirus exposure and HLA in healthy donors. PCR employed 60 Vbeta and 13 Jbeta primers. This table comes from immunoSEQ multiplex PCR, and its TCRdb copy is limited to in-frame clones, with some not included. The sample contains around 130,000 clones, 84% of which appear only once. The germline CDR1 and CDR2 sequences are SGHRS and YFSETQ. The CDR3 loop spans 14 amino acids. V was trimmed by 7 bases and J by 5 bases, leaving 17 bases between them. Source material: PBMCs. The gene calls are TRBV5-1 and TRBJ2-3; TRBD2 is a possible D gene (6 bases). The source is a man aged 45 to 65 in good health and CMV-seronegative. CDR3 protein: CASDPVVGGDTQYF. The CDR3 DNA is TGCGCCAGCGATCCGGTTGTGGGGGGAGATACGCAGTATTTT. Looking up the rest from reference TRBV5-1 and TRBJ2-3 gives the full variable domain: KAGVTQTPRYLIKTRGQQVTLSCSPISGHRSVSWYQQTPGQGLQFLFEYFSETQRNKGNFPGRFSGRQFSNSRSEMNVSTLELGDSALYLCASDPVVGGDTQYFGPGTRLTVL.